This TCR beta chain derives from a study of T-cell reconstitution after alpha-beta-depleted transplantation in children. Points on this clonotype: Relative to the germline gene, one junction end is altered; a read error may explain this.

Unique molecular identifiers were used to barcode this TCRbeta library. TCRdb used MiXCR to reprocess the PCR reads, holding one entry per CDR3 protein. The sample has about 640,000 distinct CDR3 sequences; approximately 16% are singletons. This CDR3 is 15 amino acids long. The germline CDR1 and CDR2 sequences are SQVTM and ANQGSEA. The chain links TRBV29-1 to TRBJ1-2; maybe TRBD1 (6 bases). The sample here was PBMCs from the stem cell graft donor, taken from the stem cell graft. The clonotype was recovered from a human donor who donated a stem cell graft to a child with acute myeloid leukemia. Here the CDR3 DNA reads TGCAGCGTTTATGCTACCGGGACACCTAACCATGGCTACACCTTC. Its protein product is CSVYATGTPNHGYTF.